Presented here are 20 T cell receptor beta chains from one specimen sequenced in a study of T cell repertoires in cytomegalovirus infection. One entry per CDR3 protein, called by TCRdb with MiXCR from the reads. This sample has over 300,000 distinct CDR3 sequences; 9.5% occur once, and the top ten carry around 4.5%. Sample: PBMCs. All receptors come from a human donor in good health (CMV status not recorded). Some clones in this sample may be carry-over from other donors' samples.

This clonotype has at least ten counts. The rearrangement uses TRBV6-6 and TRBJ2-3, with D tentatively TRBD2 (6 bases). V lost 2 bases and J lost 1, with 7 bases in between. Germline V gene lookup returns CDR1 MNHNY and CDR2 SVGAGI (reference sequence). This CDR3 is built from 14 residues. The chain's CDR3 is CASSYIAGTDTQYF. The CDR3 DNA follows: TGTGCCAGCAGTTACATAGCGGGCACAGATACGCAGTATTTT.

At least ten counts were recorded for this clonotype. CDR3 coding DNA: TGTGCCAGCAGTTTACTAGCGCCGCCTGAGCAGTATTTT. Its protein product is CASSLLAPPEQYF. The chain couples TRBV12-3 or TRBV12-4 to TRBJ2-3; D may be TRBD2 (6 bases). This CDR3 spans 13 amino acids. V was cut by 2 bases and J by 11 bases, with 14 bases left in between.

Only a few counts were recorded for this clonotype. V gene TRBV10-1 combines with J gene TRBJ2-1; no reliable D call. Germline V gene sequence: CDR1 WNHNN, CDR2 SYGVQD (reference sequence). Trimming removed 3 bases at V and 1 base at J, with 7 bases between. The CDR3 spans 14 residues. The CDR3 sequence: CASSDPASYNEQFF. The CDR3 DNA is TGCGCCAGCAGTGATCCGGCTTCCTACAATGAGCAGTTCTTC.

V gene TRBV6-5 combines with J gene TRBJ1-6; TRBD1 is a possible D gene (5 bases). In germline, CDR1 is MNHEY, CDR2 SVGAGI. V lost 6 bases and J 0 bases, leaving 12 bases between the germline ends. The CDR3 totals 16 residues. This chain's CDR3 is CASRYGQSSYNSPLHF. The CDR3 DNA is TGTGCCAGCAGATACGGACAAAGCTCCTATAATTCACCCCTCCACTTT.

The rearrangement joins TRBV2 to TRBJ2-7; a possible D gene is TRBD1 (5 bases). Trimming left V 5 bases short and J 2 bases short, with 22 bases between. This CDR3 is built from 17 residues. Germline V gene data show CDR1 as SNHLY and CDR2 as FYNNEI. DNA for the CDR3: TGTGCCAGCAGTAATACGCCGACAGACTTCTCGGCCTACGAGCAGTACTTC. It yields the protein CASSNTPTDFSAYEQYF.

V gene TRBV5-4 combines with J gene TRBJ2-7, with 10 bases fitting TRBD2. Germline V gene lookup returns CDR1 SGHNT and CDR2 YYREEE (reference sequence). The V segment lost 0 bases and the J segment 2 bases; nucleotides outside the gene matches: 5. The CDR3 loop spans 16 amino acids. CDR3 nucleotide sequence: TGTGCCAGCAGCTTGGCTCCTAGCGGGAGAGCCTACGAGCAGTACTTC. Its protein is CASSLAPSGRAYEQYF.

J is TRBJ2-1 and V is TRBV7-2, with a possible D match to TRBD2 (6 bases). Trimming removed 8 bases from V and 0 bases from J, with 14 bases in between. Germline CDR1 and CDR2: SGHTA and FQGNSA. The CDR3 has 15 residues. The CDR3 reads CASGRGPSSYNEQFF. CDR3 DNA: TGTGCCAGCGGGCGGGGCCCAAGCTCCTACAATGAGCAGTTCTTC.

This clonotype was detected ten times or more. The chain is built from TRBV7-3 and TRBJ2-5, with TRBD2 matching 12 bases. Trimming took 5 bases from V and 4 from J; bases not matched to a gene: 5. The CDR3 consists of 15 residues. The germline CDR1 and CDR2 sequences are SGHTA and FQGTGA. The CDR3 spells CASSQTSGGGETQYF. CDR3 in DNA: TGTGCCAGCAGCCAGACTAGCGGGGGAGGAGAGACCCAGTACTTC.

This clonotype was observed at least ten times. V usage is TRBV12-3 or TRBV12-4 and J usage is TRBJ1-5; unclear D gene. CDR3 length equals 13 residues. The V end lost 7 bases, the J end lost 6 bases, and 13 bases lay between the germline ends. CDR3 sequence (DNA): TGTGCCAGCACTGGCTCAGTAGGTCAGCCCCAGCATTTT. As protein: CASTGSVGQPQHF.

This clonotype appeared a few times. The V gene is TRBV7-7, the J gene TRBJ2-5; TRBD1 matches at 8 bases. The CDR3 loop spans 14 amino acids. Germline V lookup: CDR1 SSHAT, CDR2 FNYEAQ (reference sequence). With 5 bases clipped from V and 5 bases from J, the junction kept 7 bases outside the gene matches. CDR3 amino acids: CASSPQGAGETQYF. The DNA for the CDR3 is TGTGCCAGCAGCCCCCAGGGGGCGGGGGAGACCCAGTACTTC.

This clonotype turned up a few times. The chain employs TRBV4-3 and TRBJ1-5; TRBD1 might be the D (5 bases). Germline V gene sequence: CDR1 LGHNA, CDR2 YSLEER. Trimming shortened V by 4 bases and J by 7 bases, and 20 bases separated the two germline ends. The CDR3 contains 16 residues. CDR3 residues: CASSPGGGGLRQPQHF. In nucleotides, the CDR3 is TGCGCCAGCAGCCCGGGGGGAGGTGGGCTGCGACAGCCCCAGCATTTT.

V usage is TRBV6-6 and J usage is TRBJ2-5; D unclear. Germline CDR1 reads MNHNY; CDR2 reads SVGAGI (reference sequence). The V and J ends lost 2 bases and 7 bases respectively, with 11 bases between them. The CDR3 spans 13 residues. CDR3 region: CASSYEQYGTQYF. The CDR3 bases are TGTGCCAGCAGTTACGAGCAGTATGGGACCCAGTACTTC.

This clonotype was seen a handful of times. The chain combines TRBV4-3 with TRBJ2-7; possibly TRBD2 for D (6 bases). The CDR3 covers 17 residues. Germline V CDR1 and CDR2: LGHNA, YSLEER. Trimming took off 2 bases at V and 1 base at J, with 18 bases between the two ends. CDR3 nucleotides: TGCGCCAGCAGCCAAACGTCTGGGGGGTTAAGGTCCTACGAGCAGTACTTC. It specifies CASSQTSGGLRSYEQYF.

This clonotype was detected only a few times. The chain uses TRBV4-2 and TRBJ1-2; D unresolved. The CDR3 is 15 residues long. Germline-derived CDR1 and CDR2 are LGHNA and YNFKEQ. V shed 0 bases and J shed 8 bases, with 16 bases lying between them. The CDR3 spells CASSQESTRARGYTF. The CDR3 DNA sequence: TGTGCCAGCAGCCAAGAATCGACCCGGGCTCGGGGCTACACCTTC.

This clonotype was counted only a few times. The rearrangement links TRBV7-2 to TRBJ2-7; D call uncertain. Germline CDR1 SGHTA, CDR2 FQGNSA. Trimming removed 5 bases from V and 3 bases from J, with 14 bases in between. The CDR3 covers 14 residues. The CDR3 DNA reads TGTGCCAGCAGCCCTCTCCCTGCCCGCTACGAGCAGTACTTC. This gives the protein CASSPLPARYEQYF. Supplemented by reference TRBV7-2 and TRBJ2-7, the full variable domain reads GAGVSQSPSNKVTEKGKDVELRCDPISGHTALYWYRQSLGQGLEFLIYFQGNSAPDKSGLPSDRFSAERTGGSVSTLTIQRTQQEDSAVYLCASSPLPARYEQYFGPGTRLTVT.

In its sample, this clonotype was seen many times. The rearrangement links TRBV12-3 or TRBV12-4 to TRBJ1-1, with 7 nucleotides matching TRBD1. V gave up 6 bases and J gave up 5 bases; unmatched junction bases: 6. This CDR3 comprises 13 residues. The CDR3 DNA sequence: TGTGCCAGCAGAACAGGGGAGGGTACTGAAGCTTTCTTT. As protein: CASRTGEGTEAFF.

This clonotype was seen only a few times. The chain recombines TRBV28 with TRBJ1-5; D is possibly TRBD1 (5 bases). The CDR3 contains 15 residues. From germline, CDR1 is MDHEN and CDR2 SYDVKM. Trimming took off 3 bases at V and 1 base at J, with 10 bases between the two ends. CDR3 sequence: CASSFPGSSNQPQHF. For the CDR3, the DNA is TGTGCCAGCAGTTTCCCAGGGTCGAGCAATCAGCCCCAGCATTTT.

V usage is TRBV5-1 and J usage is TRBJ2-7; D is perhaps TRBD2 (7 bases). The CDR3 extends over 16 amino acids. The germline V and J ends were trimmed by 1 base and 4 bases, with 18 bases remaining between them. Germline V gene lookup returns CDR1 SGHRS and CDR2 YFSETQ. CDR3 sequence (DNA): TGCGCCAGCAGCTTGTTTCCAGCGGGGACAAATTACGAGCAGTACTTC. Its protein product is CASSLFPAGTNYEQYF. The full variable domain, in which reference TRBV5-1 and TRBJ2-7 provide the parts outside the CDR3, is KAGVTQTPRYLIKTRGQQVTLSCSPISGHRSVSWYQQTPGQGLQFLFEYFSETQRNKGNFPGRFSGRQFSNSRSEMNVSTLELGDSALYLCASSLFPAGTNYEQYFGPGTRLTVT.

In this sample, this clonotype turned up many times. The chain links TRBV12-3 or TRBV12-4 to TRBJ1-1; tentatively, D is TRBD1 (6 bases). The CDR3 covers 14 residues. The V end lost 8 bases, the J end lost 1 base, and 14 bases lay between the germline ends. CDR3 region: CASSKSTGNTEAFF. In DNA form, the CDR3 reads TGTGCCAGCTCAAAATCGACAGGGAACACTGAAGCTTTCTTT.

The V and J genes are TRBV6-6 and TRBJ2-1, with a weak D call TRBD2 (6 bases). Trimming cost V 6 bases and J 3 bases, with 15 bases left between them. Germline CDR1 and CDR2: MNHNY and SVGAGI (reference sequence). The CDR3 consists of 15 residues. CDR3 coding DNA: TGTGCCAGCAGGACGGCGGGACTTCTCTACAATGAGCAGTTCTTC. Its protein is CASRTAGLLYNEQFF.